The rows below give T cell receptor beta chains drawn from one sample of a study of blood T cell repertoires in COVID-19. Using immunoSEQ multiplex PCR, the repertoire was profiled, and TCRdb retains in-frame clones only, with some absent. Among hundreds of thousands of clones listed, about nine tenths were seen once. The sequencing sample was made of peripheral blood. The receptors come from a woman aged 50 to 60 with COVID-19, enrolled during active disease. Both conserved end residues are part of each CDR3. A D gene is named only where the DNA matches it firmly. Size is stated for part of the rows, as once, few or many counts, or as a class when the clone is expanded.

d_gene: .
j_gene: TRBJ1-1
len: 16
abundance: .
v_gene: TRBV11-3
CDR3nt: TGTGCCAGCAGCTTATTTTCCCCGAGGGGGGGCACTGAAGCTTTCTTT
CDR3aa: CASSLFSPRGGTEAFF

d_gene: .
j_gene: TRBJ1-5
len: 16
abundance: .
v_gene: TRBV3-1/TRBV3-2
CDR3nt: TGTGCCAGCAGCCAGGGTCTTTGGCAGGGCAATCAGCCCCAGCATTTT
CDR3aa: CASSQGLWQGNQPQHF

d_gene: .
j_gene: TRBJ2-7
len: 13
abundance: .
v_gene: TRBV9
CDR3nt: TGTGCCAGCAACCGGGACTCACTTAACGAGCAGTACTTC
CDR3aa: CASNRDSLNEQYF

d_gene: TRBD1
j_gene: TRBJ2-6
len: 17
abundance: .
v_gene: TRBV7-3
CDR3nt: TGTGCCAGCAGCTTAAGGGCAGGGGGCGCCTGGGCCAACGTCCTGACTTTC
CDR3aa: CASSLRAGGAWANVLTF

d_gene: .
j_gene: TRBJ2-1
len: 13
abundance: .
v_gene: TRBV30
CDR3nt: TGTGCCTGGACTAGCCACTCCTACAATGAGCAGTTCTTC
CDR3aa: CAWTSHSYNEQFF

d_gene: .
j_gene: TRBJ1-4
len: 16
abundance: .
v_gene: TRBV6-1
CDR3nt: TGTGCCAGCAGTGAAGTCCGGGGTGCAACTAATGAAAAACTGTTTTTT
CDR3aa: CASSEVRGATNEKLFF

d_gene: .
j_gene: TRBJ1-2
len: 15
abundance: .
v_gene: TRBV10-3
CDR3nt: TGTGCCATCACCGACCTGCGGGACCTAGGATATGGCTACACCTTC
CDR3aa: CAITDLRDLGYGYTF

d_gene: .
j_gene: TRBJ2-1
len: 16
abundance: .
v_gene: TRBV4-1
CDR3nt: TGCGCCAGCAGCCAAGAAGGCAGCGGGTACAACAATGAGCAGTTCTTC
CDR3aa: CASSQEGSGYNNEQFF

d_gene: TRBD1
j_gene: TRBJ1-5
len: 18
abundance: .
v_gene: TRBV7-8
CDR3nt: TGTGCCAGCAGCTTTGACGGAGCCCCGGGACAGAGGAATCAGCCCCAGCATTTT
CDR3aa: CASSFDGAPGQRNQPQHF

d_gene: .
j_gene: TRBJ2-7
len: 14
abundance: .
v_gene: TRBV5-5
CDR3nt: TGTGCCAGCAGCTTGGGTGGAGGGGGCAACGAGCAGTACTTC
CDR3aa: CASSLGGGGNEQYF

d_gene: .
j_gene: TRBJ2-7
len: 15
abundance: .
v_gene: TRBV9
CDR3nt: TGTGCCAGCAGCGTAGAGGCAGGGGACTCCTACGAGCAGTACTTC
CDR3aa: CASSVEAGDSYEQYF

d_gene: .
j_gene: TRBJ2-4
len: 15
abundance: .
v_gene: TRBV5-1
CDR3nt: TGCGCCAGCAGCTTGAGGGAGCTAGCCAAAAACATTCAGTACTTC
CDR3aa: CASSLRELAKNIQYF

d_gene: TRBD1
j_gene: TRBJ1-6
len: 17
abundance: once
v_gene: TRBV3-1/TRBV3-2
CDR3nt: TGTGCCAGCAGCCCCATTGCCAGCCGGGACAGGGTCTCACCCCTCCACTTT
CDR3aa: CASSPIASRDRVSPLHF

d_gene: TRBD1
j_gene: TRBJ2-4
len: 16
abundance: .
v_gene: TRBV5-4
CDR3nt: TGTGCCAGCAGCGTTGGGACAGGCGGGATTAAAAACATTCAGTACTTC
CDR3aa: CASSVGTGGIKNIQYF

d_gene: .
j_gene: TRBJ1-2
len: 15
abundance: .
v_gene: TRBV2
CDR3nt: TGTGCCTCATCCAATCAGGTACCATACGGCTATGGCTACACCTTC
CDR3aa: CASSNQVPYGYGYTF

d_gene: TRBD1
j_gene: TRBJ1-2
len: 15
abundance: .
v_gene: TRBV6-5
CDR3nt: TGTGCCAGCAGTTGGGACAGGAGGGATACCTATGGCTACACCTTC
CDR3aa: CASSWDRRDTYGYTF

d_gene: TRBD1
j_gene: TRBJ1-6
len: 16
abundance: .
v_gene: TRBV6-5
CDR3nt: TGTGCCAGCAGTTACTCGAGGCAGGGGGGAAATTCACCCCTCCACTTT
CDR3aa: CASSYSRQGGNSPLHF

d_gene: TRBD1
j_gene: TRBJ2-7
len: 14
abundance: .
v_gene: TRBV19
CDR3nt: TGTGCCAGCGCATGGGGACAGGGCCTATACGAGCAGTACTTC
CDR3aa: CASAWGQGLYEQYF

d_gene: .
j_gene: TRBJ2-7
len: 13
abundance: .
v_gene: TRBV29-1
CDR3nt: TGCAGCGTTAGGGGGAGCCACTCCTACGAGCAGTACTTC
CDR3aa: CSVRGSHSYEQYF

d_gene: TRBD1
j_gene: TRBJ1-5
len: 16
abundance: .
v_gene: TRBV3-1/TRBV3-2
CDR3nt: TGTGCCAGCAGCCAAGGCGACAGGGGGCACAATCAGCCCCAGCATTTT
CDR3aa: CASSQGDRGHNQPQHF

d_gene: .
j_gene: TRBJ2-7
len: 15
abundance: .
v_gene: TRBV11-1
CDR3nt: TGTGCCAGCAGCTTAGGGCAAATCAAAAGCTACGAGCAGTACTTC
CDR3aa: CASSLGQIKSYEQYF

d_gene: .
j_gene: TRBJ1-5
len: 16
abundance: .
v_gene: TRBV19
CDR3nt: TGTGCCAGTAGTATAGTGCTGGGAGGAGGGCCGGGGCCCCAGCATTTT
CDR3aa: CASSIVLGGGPGPQHF

d_gene: TRBD2
j_gene: TRBJ2-1
len: 16
abundance: .
v_gene: TRBV9
CDR3nt: TGTGCCAGCAGCGTAGCACTAGCGGGTACCTACAATGAGCAGTTCTTC
CDR3aa: CASSVALAGTYNEQFF

d_gene: TRBD1
j_gene: TRBJ1-2
len: 16
abundance: .
v_gene: TRBV3-1/TRBV3-2
CDR3nt: TGTGCCAGCAGCCAACCGACAGGGAGAGGGAACTATGGCTACACCTTC
CDR3aa: CASSQPTGRGNYGYTF

d_gene: .
j_gene: TRBJ2-7
len: 15
abundance: .
v_gene: TRBV3-1/TRBV3-2
CDR3nt: TGTGCCAGCAGCCAGAGCAAGGCCCCTACTAGCGAGCAGTACTTC
CDR3aa: CASSQSKAPTSEQYF

d_gene: .
j_gene: TRBJ2-3
len: 14
abundance: .
v_gene: TRBV19
CDR3nt: TGTGCCACTTCATCCCGGAGCGGGTCAGATACGCAGTATTTT
CDR3aa: CATSSRSGSDTQYF

d_gene: .
j_gene: TRBJ1-1
len: 14
abundance: .
v_gene: TRBV18
CDR3nt: TGTGCCAGCTCACCTGTTACCGAGGGCACTGAAGCTTTCTTT
CDR3aa: CASSPVTEGTEAFF

d_gene: TRBD1
j_gene: TRBJ1-2
len: 13
abundance: .
v_gene: TRBV30
CDR3nt: TGTGCCTGGATGGCAGGGGGCGGCTATGGCTACACCTTC
CDR3aa: CAWMAGGGYGYTF

d_gene: .
j_gene: TRBJ1-2
len: 13
abundance: few
v_gene: TRBV30
CDR3nt: TGTGCCTGGAGTCGCGCCGCTAACTATGGCTACACCTTC
CDR3aa: CAWSRAANYGYTF

d_gene: TRBD1
j_gene: TRBJ1-2
len: 15
abundance: .
v_gene: TRBV15
CDR3nt: TGTGCCACCAGCAGAGATTATGGACAGGACTATGGCTACACCTTC
CDR3aa: CATSRDYGQDYGYTF

d_gene: .
j_gene: TRBJ1-1
len: 14
abundance: .
v_gene: TRBV5-8
CDR3nt: TGTGCCAGCAGCCCAGGGGAGTTTTCAAGGGAAGCTTTCTTT
CDR3aa: CASSPGEFSREAFF

d_gene: .
j_gene: TRBJ2-3
len: 17
abundance: .
v_gene: TRBV21-1
CDR3nt: TGTGCCAGCCAGGGGGCGAAAGTCCTTCGCGGCACAGATACGCAGTATTTT
CDR3aa: CASQGAKVLRGTDTQYF

d_gene: TRBD1
j_gene: TRBJ1-4
len: 15
abundance: .
v_gene: TRBV30
CDR3nt: TGTGCCTGGAGTCGAGGACAGGGGGTGTCTGAAAAACTGTTTTTT
CDR3aa: CAWSRGQGVSEKLFF

d_gene: TRBD1
j_gene: TRBJ1-2
len: 16
abundance: .
v_gene: TRBV18
CDR3nt: TGTGCCAGCTCACCCCAGACAGGGGAAGACTCGCAGGGCTACACCTTC
CDR3aa: CASSPQTGEDSQGYTF

d_gene: .
j_gene: TRBJ2-1
len: 16
abundance: .
v_gene: TRBV11-2
CDR3nt: TGTGCCAGCAGCTTAGAAATCAGGGGCGGGGGCAATGAGCAGTTCTTC
CDR3aa: CASSLEIRGGGNEQFF

d_gene: TRBD1
j_gene: TRBJ2-3
len: 16
abundance: .
v_gene: TRBV19
CDR3nt: TGTGCCAGTAGTATTACCCCGGGACAGGGAGGAGATACGCAGTATTTT
CDR3aa: CASSITPGQGGDTQYF

d_gene: TRBD1
j_gene: TRBJ1-4
len: 15
abundance: once
v_gene: TRBV30
CDR3nt: TGTGCCTGGAGTCTAGGACAGGTTTCTAATGAAAAACTGTTTTTT
CDR3aa: CAWSLGQVSNEKLFF

d_gene: .
j_gene: TRBJ1-2
len: 14
abundance: .
v_gene: TRBV18
CDR3nt: TGTGCCAGCTCGGGTTTAGTCCGAGGTCCAGACTACACCTTC
CDR3aa: CASSGLVRGPDYTF

d_gene: TRBD2
j_gene: TRBJ2-5
len: 16
abundance: .
v_gene: TRBV10-2
CDR3nt: TGCGCCAGCAGTGAGGTGCTAGCGGTGAGCCAAGAGACCCAGTACTTC
CDR3aa: CASSEVLAVSQETQYF

d_gene: TRBD1
j_gene: TRBJ2-5
len: 15
abundance: few
v_gene: TRBV5-4
CDR3nt: TGTGCCAGCAGCCCACCCCTTGGCAGGGGGGAGACCCAGTACTTC
CDR3aa: CASSPPLGRGETQYF

d_gene: .
j_gene: TRBJ1-4
len: 14
abundance: .
v_gene: TRBV25-1
CDR3nt: TGTGCCAGCAGTGAATGGGGACTTAATGAAAAACTGTTTTTT
CDR3aa: CASSEWGLNEKLFF

d_gene: .
j_gene: TRBJ1-5
len: 13
abundance: .
v_gene: TRBV7-3
CDR3nt: TGTGCCAGCAGCGCAGGGAATAATCAGCCCCAGCATTTT
CDR3aa: CASSAGNNQPQHF

d_gene: .
j_gene: TRBJ1-4
len: 14
abundance: .
v_gene: TRBV18
CDR3nt: TGTGCCAGCTCACTCGCGGGACCCAATGAAAAACTGTTTTTT
CDR3aa: CASSLAGPNEKLFF

d_gene: TRBD1
j_gene: TRBJ2-2
len: 16
abundance: .
v_gene: TRBV6-5
CDR3nt: TGTGCCAGCAGTTACTCTCCGACAGGGGGGCCCGGGGAGCTGTTTTTT
CDR3aa: CASSYSPTGGPGELFF

d_gene: TRBD1
j_gene: TRBJ2-7
len: 14
abundance: .
v_gene: TRBV10-3
CDR3nt: TGTGCCATCAGTGGAACCGGGACAGGGGACGAGCAGTACTTC
CDR3aa: CAISGTGTGDEQYF

d_gene: TRBD1
j_gene: TRBJ1-2
len: 15
abundance: .
v_gene: TRBV15
CDR3nt: TGTGCCACCAGCAGAGATTTAGACAGGGCGGCTGGCTACACCTTC
CDR3aa: CATSRDLDRAAGYTF

d_gene: TRBD1
j_gene: TRBJ1-5
len: 15
abundance: few
v_gene: TRBV20-1
CDR3nt: TGCAGTGCTAGTCCTGGCAGGGGGCAGGGTCAGCCCCAGCATTTT
CDR3aa: CSASPGRGQGQPQHF

d_gene: .
j_gene: TRBJ2-7
len: 15
abundance: .
v_gene: TRBV5-6
CDR3nt: TGTGCCAGCAGCTTGGTGGGGCTAGGAACCTACGAGCAGTACTTC
CDR3aa: CASSLVGLGTYEQYF

d_gene: .
j_gene: TRBJ2-3
len: 15
abundance: .
v_gene: TRBV7-7
CDR3nt: TGTGCCAGCAGCGTCGGGAGCCGGCGAGCAGATACGCAGTATTTT
CDR3aa: CASSVGSRRADTQYF

d_gene: TRBD1
j_gene: TRBJ2-3
len: 16
abundance: once
v_gene: TRBV7-9
CDR3nt: TGTGCCAGCAGCTTCGGGCAGGGGGTTAGCACAGATACGCAGTATTTT
CDR3aa: CASSFGQGVSTDTQYF

d_gene: .
j_gene: TRBJ1-6
len: 16
abundance: .
v_gene: TRBV7-2
CDR3nt: TGTGCCAGCAGCTCCGGGGGGGCGAACTATAATTCACCCCTCCACTTT
CDR3aa: CASSSGGANYNSPLHF

d_gene: .
j_gene: TRBJ2-3
len: 16
abundance: .
v_gene: TRBV5-1
CDR3nt: TGCGCCAGCAGCTTGGGGGATGGGACTTCGAAGGATACGCAGTATTTT
CDR3aa: CASSLGDGTSKDTQYF

d_gene: TRBD1
j_gene: TRBJ1-1
len: 14
abundance: .
v_gene: TRBV4-2
CDR3nt: TGTGCCAGCAGCCAAGATACAGGGGACCCCGAAGCTTTCTTT
CDR3aa: CASSQDTGDPEAFF

d_gene: TRBD1
j_gene: TRBJ2-7
len: 19
abundance: .
v_gene: TRBV27
CDR3nt: TGTGCCAGCAGCAAACAACAGGGGACCAGCCGCCGTAGCTCCTACGAGCAGTACTTC
CDR3aa: CASSKQQGTSRRSSYEQYF